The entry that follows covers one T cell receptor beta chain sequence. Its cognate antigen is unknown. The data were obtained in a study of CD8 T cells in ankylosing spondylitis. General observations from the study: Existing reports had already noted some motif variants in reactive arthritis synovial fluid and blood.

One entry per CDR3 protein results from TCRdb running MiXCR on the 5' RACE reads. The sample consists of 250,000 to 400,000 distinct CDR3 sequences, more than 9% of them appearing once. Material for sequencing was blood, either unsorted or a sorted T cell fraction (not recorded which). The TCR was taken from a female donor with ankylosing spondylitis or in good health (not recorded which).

The CDR3 coding sequence is TGCAGCGTTGAGGCGGGGGTCAAAACCTACAATGAGCAGTTCTTC. Amino acids: CSVEAGVKTYNEQFF. This chain joins TRBV29-1 and TRBJ2-1, with 7 bases identical to TRBD2. Losses at the gene ends were 3 bases for V and 2 bases for J; bases not matched to a gene: 7. CDR1 and CDR2 from the germline V gene are SQVTM and ANQGSEA. The CDR3 is 15 residues long.